Listed here are 14 T cell receptor beta chains from one sample, sequenced in a study of Graves' ophthalmopathy and Graves' hyperthyroidism (dated by TCRdb to 2016 to 2018). Sequencing was performed on an Illumina HiSeq 2000. TCR beta CDR3 regions were amplified from RNA transcripts for repertoire sequencing. The first round was an RT-PCR using HTBI primers with the Qiagen OneStep RT-PCR kit, and this first round was followed by a second-round multiplex PCR, then size selection and purification. The public reads were reprocessed in TCRdb via fastp at Q25 and MiXCR, keeping in-frame beta chains. For every CDR3 protein sequence, its rows merge into one entry that carries the most common genes and DNA. The sample has 580,000 or so distinct CDR3 sequences on record, just under 40% of them singletons. The leading ten clones occupy around 4% of the sample. Sequencing was performed on peripheral blood or thyroid tissue (not recorded which). Receptors were obtained from an adult man with Graves' hyperthyroidism.

The sample holds many counts of this clonotype. The V gene is TRBV2, the J gene TRBJ1-5; 7 bases fit TRBD1. The germline V gene has CDR1 SNHLY and CDR2 FYNNEI. The CDR3 covers 15 residues. V shed 3 bases, J shed 2 bases, and the junction held 4 bases outside the gene matches. CDR3 residues: CASSDQGGGNQPQHF. The CDR3 DNA is TGTGCCAGCAGTGACCAAGGGGGCGGCAATCAGCCCCAGCATTTT.

The sample holds many counts of this clonotype. The chain employs TRBV2 and TRBJ1-4; D is perhaps TRBD1 (5 bases). CDR1 SNHLY and CDR2 FYNNEI come from the germline V gene. This CDR3 region has 15 residues. Trimming left V 0 bases short and J 10 bases short, with 15 bases between. The DNA of the CDR3 is TGTGCCAGCAGTGAAGCGGGGACGCGGGAGGGAAAACTGTTTTTT. This encodes CASSEAGTREGKLFF.

This clonotype was recorded a few times. The genes are TRBV10-1 and TRBJ2-2, with D perhaps matching TRBD1 or TRBD2 (5 bases each). The germline V and J ends were trimmed by 8 bases and 0 bases, with 10 bases remaining between them. This CDR3 spans 14 amino acids. The germline CDR1 and CDR2 sequences are WNHNN and SYGVQD (reference sequence). The CDR3: CASQGDPNTGELFF. Here the CDR3 DNA reads TGCGCCAGCCAAGGGGACCCGAACACCGGGGAGCTGTTTTTT.

This clonotype was seen once. Since a much larger clone is just one base distant, this may be a read error. The rearrangement links TRBV7-8 to TRBJ1-6; tentative D call: TRBD1 (5 bases). Trimming stripped 2 bases from V and 10 bases from J, with 9 bases between. This CDR3 has 13 residues. Germline V gene sequence: CDR1 SGHVS, CDR2 FQNEAQ. The CDR3 region has the DNA TGTGCCAGCAGCTTATTCAGGGAGTCACCCCTCCACTTT. Residues: CASSLFRESPLHF.

This clonotype was recorded a few times. The V call is TRBV15, the J call TRBJ1-1, with no clear D. From germline, CDR1 is LNHNV and CDR2 YYDKDF (reference sequence). The CDR3 sequence is 15 residues long. V was cut by 3 bases and J by 4 bases, with 15 bases left in between. The chain's CDR3 is CATSRADNLVTEAFF. The CDR3 DNA follows: TGTGCCACCAGCAGGGCCGACAATCTTGTCACTGAAGCTTTCTTT.

CDR3: CASSLLRGERTDTQYF. CDR3 bases: TGTGCCAGCAGCCTCCTCAGGGGGGAACGCACAGATACGCAGTATTTT. The V call is TRBV7-2, the J call TRBJ2-3; perhaps TRBD1 as D (7 bases). CDR3 length: 16 amino acids. In germline, CDR1 is SGHTA, CDR2 FQGNSA. Trimming cost V 5 bases and J 1 base, with 16 bases left between them.

This clonotype has at least ten counts. V and J are TRBV9 and TRBJ1-1, with D maybe TRBD1 (6 bases). CDR1 and CDR2 (germline): SGDLS, YYNGEE. The germline V and J ends were trimmed by 8 bases and 1 base, with 18 bases remaining between them. The CDR3 is 15 residues long. The CDR3 region is CASSTGSLGNTEAFF. The CDR3 DNA is TGTGCCAGTTCGACAGGATCCCTCGGGAACACTGAAGCTTTCTTT.

This clonotype showed up many times. The chain uses TRBV29-1 and TRBJ2-5, with D unclear. Trimming removed 4 bases at V and 0 bases at J, with 6 bases between. CDR1 SQVTM and CDR2 ANQGSEA come from the germline V gene. The CDR3 contains 12 residues. The CDR3 DNA sequence: TGCAGCGTTGCGTGGAACCAAGAGACCCAGTACTTC. It translates to CSVAWNQETQYF.

The chain recombines TRBV20-1 with TRBJ2-3, with D maybe TRBD2 (6 bases). The V gene lost 3 bases and the J gene lost 0 bases, with 10 bases spanning the gap. The germline gives CDR1 DFQATT, CDR2 SNEGSKA (reference sequence). This CDR3 has 14 amino acids. DNA for the CDR3: TGCAGTGCTAGCACGGGACTTAGCACAGATACGCAGTATTTT. Translation: CSASTGLSTDTQYF.

The chain joins TRBV2 to TRBJ2-2; possibly TRBD1 for D (6 bases). Germline CDR1 is SNHLY and CDR2 is FYNNEI. Deletions cut 5 bases from V and 6 bases from J, with 19 bases between. This CDR3 is built from 16 residues. CDR3 nucleotides: TGTGCCAGCAGTCCGATCCAATCACAGGGTCCCGGGGAGCTGTTTTTT. It is translated as CASSPIQSQGPGELFF.

As for this clonotype: A single base separates this from a much larger clone, so it may be a read error. The rearrangement uses TRBV20-1 and TRBJ1-3; no definite D call. Germline lookup yields CDR1 DFQATT and CDR2 SNEGSKA (reference sequence). CDR3 length equals 14 residues. CDR3 protein: CSAMALYSGNIIYF. DNA of the CDR3: TGCAGTGCTATGGCCCTTTACTCTGGAAACATCATATATTTT.

Only a few counts were recorded for this clonotype. The gene calls are TRBV12-3 or TRBV12-4 and TRBJ1-1; D is perhaps TRBD1 (5 bases). There are 14 residues in the CDR3. Trimming took 7 bases from V and 7 from J, leaving 19 bases between them. This CDR3 reads CASTPSWGGNEAFF. CDR3 in DNA: TGTGCCAGCACCCCCTCCTGGGGGGGGAATGAAGCTTTCTTT.

Only one count was recorded for this clonotype. The chain couples TRBV7-6 to TRBJ2-7; 8 bases map to TRBD1. The V gene end was trimmed by 5 bases and the J gene end by 6 bases; junction bases not matched to a gene: 12. The CDR3 extends over 15 amino acids. Germline V lookup: CDR1 SGHVS, CDR2 FNYEAQ. The CDR3 loop is CASSPSERTGPEQYF. CDR3 DNA: TGTGCCAGCAGCCCGTCGGAGAGGACAGGGCCCGAGCAGTACTTC.

The chain carries TRBV2 and TRBJ1-5; the D is unclear. Looked up from germline, CDR1 is SNHLY and CDR2 is FYNNEI. The CDR3 runs to 9 residues. Trimming removed 5 bases from V and 13 bases from J, with 6 bases in between. The CDR3 nucleotides are TGTGCCAGCAGTCTGGCACAGCATTTT. Protein: CASSLAQHF.